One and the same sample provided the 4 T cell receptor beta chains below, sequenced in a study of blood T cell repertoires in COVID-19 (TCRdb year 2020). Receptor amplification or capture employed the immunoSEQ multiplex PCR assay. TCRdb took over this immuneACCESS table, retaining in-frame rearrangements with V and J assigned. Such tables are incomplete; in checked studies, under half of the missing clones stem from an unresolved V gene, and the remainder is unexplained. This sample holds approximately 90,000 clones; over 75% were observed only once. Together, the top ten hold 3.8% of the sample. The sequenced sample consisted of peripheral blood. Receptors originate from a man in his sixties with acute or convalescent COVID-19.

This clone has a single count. CDR3 DNA: TGTGCCTGGAGTGTACGGGAACGCCAGCCCCAGCATTTT. Translated, it gives CAWSVRERQPQHF. The J gene is TRBJ1-5, the V gene TRBV30; D gene ambiguous. The ends were cut back, 0 bases at V and 7 bases at J, with 10 bases in the middle. The germline CDR1 and CDR2 sequences are GTSNPN and SVGIG (reference sequence). The CDR3 consists of 13 residues.

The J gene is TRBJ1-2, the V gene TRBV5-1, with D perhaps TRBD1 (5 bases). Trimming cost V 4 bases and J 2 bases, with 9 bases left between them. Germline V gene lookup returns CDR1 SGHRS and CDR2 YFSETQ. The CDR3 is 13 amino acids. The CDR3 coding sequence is TGCGCCAGCAGCCGTGACAGAAACTATGGCTACACCTTC. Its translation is CASSRDRNYGYTF. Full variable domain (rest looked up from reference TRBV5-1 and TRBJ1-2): KAGVTQTPRYLIKTRGQQVTLSCSPISGHRSVSWYQQTPGQGLQFLFEYFSETQRNKGNFPGRFSGRQFSNSRSEMNVSTLELGDSALYLCASSRDRNYGYTFGSGTRLTVV.

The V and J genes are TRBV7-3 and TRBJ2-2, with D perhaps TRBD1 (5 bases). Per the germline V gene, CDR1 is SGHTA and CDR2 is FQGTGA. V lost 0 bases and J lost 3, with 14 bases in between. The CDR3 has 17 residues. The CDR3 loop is CASSLTTQGPDTGELFF. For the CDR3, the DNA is TGTGCCAGCAGCTTAACTACCCAGGGTCCGGACACCGGGGAGCTGTTTTTT.

CDR3 residues: CASSFAGAGGTYEQYF. The DNA of the CDR3 is TGTGCCAGCAGTTTTGCTGGGGCGGGAGGGACCTACGAGCAGTACTTC. The rearrangement links TRBV27 to TRBJ2-7, with 9 bases matching TRBD2. CDR1 MNHEY and CDR2 SMNVEV come from the germline V gene (reference sequence). This CDR3 has 16 amino acids. The trim removed 3 bases at V and 2 bases at J, leaving 8 bases unmatched.